These 15 T cell receptor beta chains were all obtained from the same sample, sequenced in a study of technical replicates of blood from a handful of donors (TCRdb year 2017). The library was generated by the immunoSEQ multiplex PCR assay. TCRdb limited this immuneACCESS table to in-frame rearrangements with V and J called. A share of clones is missing; checked studies link under half to unresolved V genes, and the rest is unexplained. The sample includes about 59,000 clones, with just under 95% observed a single time. The biggest ten clones account for around 4.2% of the sample. The material sequenced was PBMCs. The receptors derive from a human donor in good health. Some clones in this sample may be carry-over from other donors' samples.

The chain links TRBV25-1 to TRBJ2-7; perhaps TRBD2 as D (5 bases). Germline assignment: CDR1 MGHDK and CDR2 SYGVNS. Trimming left V 1 base short and J 9 bases short, with 10 bases between. CDR3 length: 12 residues. CDR3 protein: CASSEFTAGQYF. Here the CDR3 DNA reads TGTGCCAGCAGTGAATTTACCGCGGGGCAGTACTTC.

The chain couples TRBV7-3 to TRBJ2-3; D remains unclear. The CDR3 loop spans 14 amino acids. Trimming shortened V by 5 bases and J by 2 bases, and 11 bases separated the two germline ends. Per the germline V gene, CDR1 is SGHTA and CDR2 is FQGTGA. DNA of the CDR3: TGTGCCAGCAGCCAAAAGCCCCTCACAGATACGCAGTATTTT. Its translation: CASSQKPLTDTQYF.

V is TRBV11-2 and J is TRBJ2-1; D is possibly TRBD2 (6 bases). The CDR3 contains 13 residues. Per germline, CDR1 SGHAT and CDR2 FQNNGV. Trimming stripped 6 bases from V and 5 bases from J, with 11 bases between. In DNA form, the CDR3 reads TGTGCCAGCAGGAGGGGACTTAACAATGAGCAGTTCTTC. It is translated as CASRRGLNNEQFF.

This chain connects TRBV5-4 to TRBJ2-2; a possible D gene is TRBD1 (5 bases). V lost 4 bases to trimming and J lost 7 bases, with 5 bases between them. CDR1 is SGHNT and CDR2 is YYREEE in the germline V gene (reference sequence). The CDR3 is made up of 11 amino acids. CDR3 protein: CASSQGGELFF. The DNA for the CDR3 is TGTGCCAGCAGCCAGGGCGGGGAGCTGTTTTTT.

The rearrangement links TRBV7-7 to TRBJ2-3; 7 nucleotides agree with TRBD2. J gave up 4 bases and V 6 bases, and 10 bases lay outside the gene matches. Per the germline V gene, CDR1 is SSHAT and CDR2 is FNYEAQ (reference sequence). This CDR3 is built from 15 residues. The CDR3 DNA sequence: TGTGCCAGCAGTCTCAGCGGGAACCTCGCAGATACGCAGTATTTT. This codes for CASSLSGNLADTQYF. Using reference TRBV7-7 and TRBJ2-3 for the parts outside the CDR3, the full variable domain is GAGVSQSPRYKVTKRGQDVTLRCDPISSHATLYWYQQALGQGPEFLTYFNYEAQPDKSGLPSDRFSAERPEGSISTLTIQRTEQRDSAMYRCASSLSGNLADTQYFGPGTRLTVL.

The chain has TRBV18 and TRBJ1-2, with TRBD1 identical over 10 bases. The V and J ends lost 3 bases and 6 bases, in that order; junction bases with no gene match: 4. Germline V gives CDR1 KGHSH, CDR2 LQKENI. This CDR3 contains 14 residues. CDR3 amino acids: CASSPMGQGNGYTF. In DNA form, the CDR3 reads TGTGCCAGCTCACCTATGGGACAGGGGAATGGCTACACCTTC.

The chain joins TRBV27 to TRBJ2-3; TRBD2 might be the D (6 bases). Trimming shortened V by 5 bases and J by 1 base, and 19 bases separated the two germline ends. CDR1 MNHEY and CDR2 SMNVEV come from the germline V gene (reference sequence). The CDR3 sequence is 17 residues long. The CDR3 coding sequence is TGTGCCAGCAGTCTACAACCTCGGGCTAGCGGCACAGATACGCAGTATTTT. Amino acid sequence: CASSLQPRASGTDTQYF.

The chain recombines TRBV6-4 with TRBJ2-3; 10 nucleotides line up with TRBD2. The germline CDR1 and CDR2 sequences are MRHNA and SNTAGT. V was clipped by 8 bases and J by 3 bases; unmatched bases: 2. This CDR3 contains 13 residues. The CDR3: CASSTSGTDTQYF. As DNA, the CDR3 is TGTGCCAGCTCGACTAGCGGGACAGATACGCAGTATTTT.

The J gene is TRBJ2-7, the V gene TRBV7-9, with a weak D call TRBD2 (5 bases). V lost 3 bases and J lost 0, with 12 bases in between. Looked up from germline, CDR1 is SEHNR and CDR2 is FQNEAQ (reference sequence). CDR3 size: 15 residues. The CDR3 sequence: CASSLFSGSSYEQYF. CDR3 in DNA: TGTGCCAGCAGCTTGTTCTCTGGGAGCTCCTACGAGCAGTACTTC.

As DNA, the CDR3 is TGTGCCAGCAGCTCGGGACAGGGGGTGGGAAAACTGTTTTTT. Protein: CASSSGQGVGKLFF. The gene calls are TRBV6-6 and TRBJ1-4, with 11 nucleotides matching TRBD1. This CDR3 is built from 14 residues. The J segment lost 10 bases and the V segment lost 6 bases, leaving 7 bases of the junction unmatched. The germline V gene encodes CDR1 MNHNY and CDR2 SVGAGI (reference sequence).

The CDR3 here is CASGRGERQTQYF. In DNA form, the CDR3 reads TGTGCCAGCGGTAGGGGCGAGCGTCAGACCCAGTACTTC. The chain uses TRBV2 and TRBJ2-5; D is possibly TRBD1 (5 bases). V was trimmed by 8 bases and J by 6 bases, leaving 16 bases between them. Germline CDR1 SNHLY, CDR2 FYNNEI. This CDR3 is 13 amino acids long.

The chain uses TRBV5-1 and TRBJ2-2; D possibly corresponds to TRBD1 (5 bases). The CDR3 covers 14 residues. Trimming pared 0 bases from V and 6 bases from J, leaving 9 bases between. Germline CDR1 SGHRS, CDR2 YFSETQ. CDR3 in amino acids: CASSLAGLAGELFF. CDR3 sequence (DNA): TGCGCCAGCAGCTTGGCAGGGCTCGCCGGGGAGCTGTTTTTT.

The CDR3 protein is CASSLRDRGQISGELFF. Written as DNA, the CDR3 is TGCGCCAGCAGCTTGCGGGACAGGGGGCAGATCAGCGGGGAGCTGTTTTTT. The chain carries TRBV5-1 and TRBJ2-2; TRBD1 matches 12 bases. This CDR3 region has 17 residues. The V gene end was trimmed by 1 base and the J gene end by 7 bases; junction bases not matched to a gene: 8. Germline V lookup: CDR1 SGHRS, CDR2 YFSETQ. Together with reference TRBV5-1 and TRBJ2-2, the CDR3 gives the full variable domain: KAGVTQTPRYLIKTRGQQVTLSCSPISGHRSVSWYQQTPGQGLQFLFEYFSETQRNKGNFPGRFSGRQFSNSRSEMNVSTLELGDSALYLCASSLRDRGQISGELFFGEGSRLTVL.

This clone was seen a single time. The rearrangement links TRBV5-1 to TRBJ2-7; 7 bases map to TRBD1. The V segment lost 2 bases and the J segment 1 base; nucleotides outside the gene matches: 3. The CDR3 totals 14 residues. CDR1 and CDR2 (germline): SGHRS, YFSETQ. CDR3 in amino acids: CASSFGGQSYEQYF. CDR3 nucleotide sequence: TGCGCCAGCAGCTTTGGGGGACAGTCCTACGAGCAGTACTTC. The full variable domain, its missing parts supplied by reference TRBV5-1 and TRBJ2-7, is KAGVTQTPRYLIKTRGQQVTLSCSPISGHRSVSWYQQTPGQGLQFLFEYFSETQRNKGNFPGRFSGRQFSNSRSEMNVSTLELGDSALYLCASSFGGQSYEQYFGPGTRLTVT.

This clone was observed a few times. The chain links TRBV11-3 to TRBJ2-1, with TRBD2 matching over 10 bases. The V gene end was trimmed by 0 bases and the J gene end by 8 bases; junction bases not matched to a gene: 7. The V gene's germline CDR1 is SGHNT and CDR2 YENEEA. The CDR3 has 16 residues. CDR3: CASSLEASGGLDEQFF. CDR3 DNA sequence: TGTGCCAGCAGCTTAGAGGCTAGCGGGGGCCTGGATGAGCAGTTCTTC.